The rows below give T cell receptor beta chains drawn from one sample of a study of breast tumors, draining lymph nodes, adjacent tissues. TCRdb analysed the multiplex PCR reads with MiXCR anew, one entry per CDR3 protein. The profile shows about 220,000 distinct CDR3 sequences, under 35% of them singletons. The sample comprised axillary lymph node tissue. Every receptor here comes from a female donor with breast cancer. Some clones in this sample may be carry-over from other donors' samples. Each CDR3 is given with its conserved first and last residue. Fields, in order: V gene, clone size, D gene, J gene, CDR3 protein, CDR3 DNA. The D gene is left open where the match is weak. Clone size, where shown, is once, few, many, or a class for clones that have expanded.

v_gene: TRBV7-6; abundance: many; d_gene: -; j_gene: TRBJ2-6; CDR3aa: CASSPKTSGANVLTF; CDR3nt: TGTGCCAGCAGCCCGAAAACCTCTGGGGCCAACGTCCTGACTTTC
v_gene: TRBV5-1; abundance: many; d_gene: -; j_gene: TRBJ2-1; CDR3aa: CASSTGGGPRNEQFF; CDR3nt: TGCGCCAGCAGCACTGGGGGGGGGCCTAGGAATGAGCAGTTCTTC
v_gene: TRBV7-2; abundance: many; d_gene: -; j_gene: TRBJ2-2; CDR3aa: CASSFQGGTGELFF; CDR3nt: TGTGCCAGCAGCTTTCAGGGAGGAACCGGGGAGCTGTTTTTT
v_gene: TRBV11-2; abundance: -; d_gene: -; j_gene: TRBJ2-1; CDR3aa: CASGLTGEQFF; CDR3nt: TGTGCCAGCGGCTTAACGGGCGAGCAGTTCTTC
v_gene: TRBV19; abundance: -; d_gene: -; j_gene: TRBJ1-1; CDR3aa: CASSRSREWSSLPEAFF; CDR3nt: TGTGCCAGTAGTAGAAGCAGAGAGTGGTCCTCCCTACCTGAAGCTTTCTTT
v_gene: TRBV20-1; abundance: many; d_gene: -; j_gene: TRBJ2-7; CDR3aa: CSARVGKSSYEQYF; CDR3nt: TGCAGTGCTAGGGTGGGGAAGAGCTCCTACGAGCAGTACTTC
v_gene: TRBV20-1; abundance: many; d_gene: TRBD2; j_gene: TRBJ2-7; CDR3aa: CSARFPLAGGDEQYF; CDR3nt: TGCAGTGCTAGATTCCCACTAGCGGGAGGGGACGAGCAGTACTTC
v_gene: TRBV5-1; abundance: many; d_gene: -; j_gene: TRBJ2-5; CDR3aa: CASSPHGQSSSETQYF; CDR3nt: TGCGCCAGCAGCCCCCACGGACAGTCCTCGTCGGAGACCCAGTACTTC
v_gene: TRBV20-1; abundance: -; d_gene: TRBD2; j_gene: TRBJ2-4; CDR3aa: CSALRWEGNIQYF; CDR3nt: TGCAGTGCTCTGCGGTGGGAGGGCAACATTCAGTACTTC
v_gene: TRBV5-4; abundance: many; d_gene: TRBD1; j_gene: TRBJ2-2; CDR3aa: CASRPTGANTGELFF; CDR3nt: TGTGCCAGCAGGCCGACAGGGGCAAACACCGGGGAGCTGTTTTTT
v_gene: TRBV6-6; abundance: -; d_gene: -; j_gene: TRBJ2-2; CDR3aa: CASSPRRDNTGELFF; CDR3nt: TGTGCCAGCAGTCCACGTAGAGATAACACCGGGGAGCTGTTTTTT
v_gene: TRBV10-3; abundance: -; d_gene: -; j_gene: TRBJ1-1; CDR3aa: CAISVVPGWDAEAFF; CDR3nt: TGTGCCATCAGTGTGGTTCCGGGATGGGACGCTGAAGCTTTCTTT
v_gene: TRBV6-5; abundance: many; d_gene: TRBD2; j_gene: TRBJ2-3; CDR3aa: CASSLSSGGASPDTQYF; CDR3nt: TGTGCCAGCAGCCTTAGTAGCGGGGGGGCCTCACCAGATACGCAGTATTTT
v_gene: TRBV7-9; abundance: many; d_gene: TRBD2; j_gene: TRBJ2-1; CDR3aa: CASSRTSFPQFF; CDR3nt: TGTGCCAGCAGCCGGACTAGTTTCCCGCAGTTCTTC
v_gene: TRBV5-1; abundance: -; d_gene: TRBD1; j_gene: TRBJ1-3; CDR3aa: CASSRTGGGNENTIYF; CDR3nt: TGCGCCAGCAGCCGGACAGGGGGCGGTAATGAAAACACCATATATTTT